One and the same sample provided the 28 T cell receptor beta chains below, sequenced in a study of CD8 T cells in Susac syndrome. Random-hexamer reverse transcription was applied to about 0.45 to 1 ug RNA. TCRdb passed the immunoSEQ multiplex PCR reads through MiXCR, listing each CDR3 protein once. Of fewer than 200,000 distinct CDR3 sequences in the sample, 94% are singletons; the top ten hold 0.12%. Sequencing used CD4+ T cells from PBMCs. The receptors were sampled from a human donor with Susac syndrome.

This clonotype was seen a single time. The gene calls are TRBV29-1 and TRBJ1-1, with TRBD1 matching 7 bases. J lost 5 bases, V lost 7 bases, and 7 bases had no gene match. The germline CDR1 and CDR2 sequences are SQVTM and ANQGSEA. This CDR3 is 12 amino acids long. CDR3 in DNA: TGCAGCGCCCGACTGACAGGGACTGAAGCTTTCTTT. It is translated as CSARLTGTEAFF.

This chain joins TRBV7-8 and TRBJ2-5; D remains unclear. Trimming took 3 bases from V and 5 from J, leaving 7 bases between them. The CDR3 totals 12 residues. Germline CDR1 reads SGHVS; CDR2 reads FQNEAQ. The CDR3, as DNA: TGTGCCAGCAGCTTTATGAGGGAGACCCAGTACTTC. Translation gives CASSFMRETQYF. Supplemented by reference TRBV7-8 and TRBJ2-5, the full variable domain reads GAGVSQSPRYKVAKRGQDVALRCDPISGHVSLFWYQQALGQGPEFLTYFQNEAQLDKSGLPSDRFFAERPEGSVSTLKIQRTQQEDSAVYLCASSFMRETQYFGPGTRLLVL.

The table lists this clonotype with a count of one. This sequence joins TRBV9 and TRBJ1-6, with D perhaps TRBD1 (6 bases). Germline values: CDR1 SGDLS, CDR2 YYNGEE. Trimming cost V 2 bases and J 7 bases, with 19 bases left between them. The CDR3 length is 17 residues. CDR3 sequence: CASSVRSGGLGNSPLHF. Written as DNA, the CDR3 is TGTGCCAGCAGCGTCCGGTCCGGGGGCTTGGGGAATTCACCCCTCCACTTT. The whole variable domain, remainder taken from reference TRBV9 and TRBJ1-6, is DSGVTQTPKHLITATGQRVTLRCSPRSGDLSVYWYQQSLDQGLQFLIQYYNGEERAKGNILERFSAQQFPDLHSELNLSSLELGDSALYFCASSVRSGGLGNSPLHFGNGTRLTVT.

The chain uses TRBV7-9 and TRBJ2-1, with D unclear. This CDR3 contains 16 residues. Trimming removed 1 base from V and 0 bases from J, with 10 bases in between. Germline-derived CDR1 and CDR2 are SEHNR and FQNEAQ (reference sequence). The CDR3 sequence is CASSLVPKISYNEQFF. The CDR3 region has the DNA TGTGCCAGCAGCTTAGTCCCGAAAATCTCCTACAATGAGCAGTTCTTC.

The chain carries TRBV29-1 and TRBJ2-1, with D uncertain. This CDR3 spans 15 amino acids. V lost 5 bases and J lost 0, with 14 bases in between. Per the germline V gene, CDR1 is SQVTM and CDR2 is ANQGSEA. CDR3 DNA sequence: TGCAGCGTTCCTGGCGGATCGAGCTCCTACAATGAGCAGTTCTTC. This translates into CSVPGGSSSYNEQFF.

The rearrangement links TRBV30 to TRBJ1-4; tentative D call: TRBD1 (5 bases). Per germline, CDR1 GTSNPN and CDR2 SVGIG (reference sequence). V lost 0 bases to trimming and J lost 10 bases, with 15 bases between them. The CDR3 consists of 14 residues. The DNA for the CDR3 is TGTGCCTGGAGTGTGGGGCAGGGAGAAGGAAAACTGTTTTTT. Protein product: CAWSVGQGEGKLFF.

The chain carries TRBV20-1 and TRBJ2-1; 7 bases are a match to TRBD1. V was pared by 3 bases and J by 0 bases, with 8 bases of the junction left unmatched. This CDR3 is 16 amino acids long. Germline CDR1 is DFQATT and CDR2 is SNEGSKA (reference sequence). The DNA for the CDR3 is TGCAGTGCTAGCAGGGACAGTCTCGGCTCCTACAATGAGCAGTTCTTC. Translated: CSASRDSLGSYNEQFF.

The chain recombines TRBV3-1 with TRBJ1-1; D call uncertain. The CDR3 length is 14 residues. V was pared by 3 bases and J by 7 bases, with 15 bases between. The germline V gene has CDR1 LGHDT and CDR2 YNNKEL (reference sequence). CDR3 in DNA: TGTGCCAGCAGCCAGGACCTAGGTGGGGTTGAAGCTTTCTTT. This gives the protein CASSQDLGGVEAFF.

V and J are TRBV15 and TRBJ2-2, with TRBD1 identical over 9 bases. This CDR3 is 16 amino acids long. With V trimmed by 3 bases and J by 5 bases, 7 bases remained unmatched. In germline, CDR1 is LNHNV, CDR2 YYDKDF (reference sequence). The CDR3 reads CATSRFGQGRTGELFF. The CDR3 DNA reads TGTGCCACCAGCAGGTTTGGACAGGGGAGAACCGGGGAGCTGTTTTTT.

The chain uses TRBV3-1 and TRBJ1-3; 7 bases line up with TRBD1. Per the germline V gene, CDR1 is LGHDT and CDR2 is YNNKEL (reference sequence). Trimming took 0 bases from V and 5 from J; bases not matched to a gene: 4. This CDR3 spans 15 amino acids. The CDR3 DNA reads as TGTGCCAGCAGCCAAGAGACAGGGCGGAGAAACACCATATATTTT. The encoded protein is CASSQETGRRNTIYF.

The rearrangement uses TRBV7-9 and TRBJ2-3, with D perhaps TRBD1 (6 bases). Germline CDR1 is SEHNR and CDR2 is FQNEAQ (reference sequence). The CDR3 has 13 amino acids. The V end was cut by 4 bases, the J end by 4 bases, with 9 bases between. DNA for the CDR3: TGTGCCAGCAGCTACAGGGTGGCAGATACGCAGTATTTT. Protein: CASSYRVADTQYF.

The V call is TRBV29-1, the J call TRBJ1-1; D is undetermined. CDR3 length equals 13 residues. The V end lost 2 bases, the J end lost 0 bases, and 7 bases lay between the germline ends. Looked up from germline, CDR1 is SQVTM and CDR2 is ANQGSEA. The CDR3 spells CSVETAMNTEAFF. CDR3 nucleotides: TGCAGCGTTGAAACAGCTATGAACACTGAAGCTTTCTTT.

The genes are TRBV9 and TRBJ2-1; TRBD2 matches 15 bases. V lost 3 bases to trimming and J lost 2 bases; unmatched junction nucleotides: 6. CDR1 is SGDLS and CDR2 is YYNGEE in the germline V gene. This CDR3 contains 18 residues. For the CDR3, the DNA is TGTGCCAGCAGCGCCAGGACTAGCGGGGGGGCCGCCTACAATGAGCAGTTCTTC. Translated: CASSARTSGGAAYNEQFF. The full variable domain, its missing parts supplied by reference TRBV9 and TRBJ2-1, is DSGVTQTPKHLITATGQRVTLRCSPRSGDLSVYWYQQSLDQGLQFLIQYYNGEERAKGNILERFSAQQFPDLHSELNLSSLELGDSALYFCASSARTSGGAAYNEQFFGPGTRLTVL.

The rearrangement uses TRBV20-1 and TRBJ1-1, with unresolved D. Germline values: CDR1 DFQATT, CDR2 SNEGSKA (reference sequence). V was trimmed by 2 bases and J by 1 base, leaving 11 bases between them. CDR3 size: 14 residues. The CDR3: CSARRGRRNTEAFF. Here the CDR3 DNA reads TGCAGTGCTAGAAGAGGACGGAGGAACACTGAAGCTTTCTTT.

The genes are TRBV6-5 and TRBJ1-2; 9 bases line up with TRBD1. Per the germline V gene, CDR1 is MNHEY and CDR2 is SVGAGI. The CDR3 loop spans 14 amino acids. V lost 6 bases and J lost 8; bases outside the gene matches: 10. CDR3 sequence reads: CASSPTGTGRGYTF. CDR3 DNA: TGTGCCAGCAGCCCGACCGGGACAGGGCGAGGCTACACCTTC.

The chain links TRBV25-1 to TRBJ1-2; 7 bases map to TRBD1. This CDR3 has 13 residues. Trimming removed 7 bases from V and 3 bases from J; junction bases left unmatched: 5. Germline V gene lookup returns CDR1 MGHDK and CDR2 SYGVNS. CDR3 region: CASTTGDHYGYTF. In DNA form, the CDR3 reads TGTGCCAGCACTACAGGGGATCACTATGGCTACACCTTC.

The chain has TRBV20-1 and TRBJ2-5; 9 bases are shared with TRBD2. In germline, CDR1 is DFQATT, CDR2 SNEGSKA (reference sequence). The CDR3 has 15 amino acids. Trimming at V came to 0 bases and at J to 4 bases, leaving 6 bases not matched to a gene. This CDR3 reads CSARDPLTSGETQYF. Here the CDR3 DNA reads TGCAGTGCTAGAGATCCTTTGACTAGCGGAGAGACCCAGTACTTC.

CDR3: CSVGGPGNTEAFF. The CDR3 DNA is TGCAGCGTTGGAGGCCCAGGGAACACTGAAGCTTTCTTT. The chain links TRBV29-1 to TRBJ1-1; D unclear. CDR3 length equals 13 residues. Germline CDR1 reads SQVTM; CDR2 reads ANQGSEA. The V and J ends lost 4 bases and 1 base respectively, with 10 bases between them.

In DNA form, the CDR3 reads TGTGCCAGCACTGGGGCCAACGTCCTGACTTTC. Translated, it gives CASTGANVLTF. This chain links TRBV7-9 with TRBJ2-6; D is undetermined. CDR1 is SEHNR, CDR2 FQNEAQ, per germline (reference sequence). The CDR3 is 11 residues long. V shed 7 bases and J shed 2 bases, with 0 bases lying between them.

The rearrangement uses TRBV6-4 and TRBJ2-1; D not resolved. The CDR3 extends over 12 amino acids. The V end was cut by 8 bases, the J end by 4 bases, with 9 bases between. Per the germline V gene, CDR1 is MRHNA and CDR2 is SNTAGT. CDR3: CASHLLYNEQFF. DNA of the CDR3: TGTGCCAGCCACTTACTTTACAATGAGCAGTTCTTC.

V gene TRBV6-6 combines with J gene TRBJ1-2, with D possibly being TRBD1 (6 bases). Per germline, CDR1 MNHNY and CDR2 SVGAGI (reference sequence). CDR3 length: 16 residues. Trimming left V 0 bases short and J 4 bases short, with 15 bases between. The CDR3 DNA reads as TGTGCCAGCAGTTACTCGATGGGGGGCTCGGGCTATGGCTACACCTTC. Translation: CASSYSMGGSGYGYTF.

The chain recombines TRBV5-1 with TRBJ2-5; D might be TRBD2 (5 bases). V was pared by 4 bases and J by 7 bases, with 17 bases between. The CDR3 consists of 14 residues. The germline V gene encodes CDR1 SGHRS and CDR2 YFSETQ. Here the CDR3 reads CASSPDEGRATQYF. In DNA, the CDR3 is TGCGCCAGCAGCCCCGACGAGGGAAGAGCGACCCAGTACTTC.

CDR3 nucleotides: TGCGCCAGCAGCCAAGATCTTAGGGTTCGGAATCAGCCCCAGCATTTT. The encoded protein is CASSQDLRVRNQPQHF. The rearrangement uses TRBV4-3 and TRBJ1-5; D is undetermined. Per the germline V gene, CDR1 is LGHNA and CDR2 is YSLEER. The CDR3 extends over 16 amino acids. The V end was cut by 0 bases, the J end by 4 bases, with 13 bases between.

The chain combines TRBV5-4 with TRBJ2-7, with TRBD1 matching over 7 bases. The germline V gene encodes CDR1 SGHNT and CDR2 YYREEE (reference sequence). CDR3 length equals 13 residues. V gave up 5 bases and J gave up 3 bases; unmatched junction bases: 5. The CDR3 nucleotides read TGTGCCAGCAGTCCACAGGGGTTCTACGAGCAGTACTTC. Encoded protein: CASSPQGFYEQYF.

The genes are TRBV30 and TRBJ2-7, with D possibly called TRBD1 or TRBD2 (6 bases each). V shed 5 bases and J shed 7 bases, with 21 bases lying between them. The CDR3 runs 14 residues. Germline CDR1 is GTSNPN and CDR2 is SVGIG (reference sequence). CDR3 DNA: TGTGCCTGGGTCCTTAGTGGTGGAGGGGGGGAGCAGTACTTC. Its protein is CAWVLSGGGGEQYF.

The V call is TRBV7-8, the J call TRBJ2-1; the match to TRBD1 covers 8 bases. Germline V CDR1 and CDR2: SGHVS, FQNEAQ. Trimming cost V 4 bases and J 2 bases; bases outside gene matches: 4. This CDR3 has 15 amino acids. DNA of the CDR3: TGTGCCAGCAGCTCGGACAGGGATACCTACAATGAGCAGTTCTTC. It is translated as CASSSDRDTYNEQFF.

V and J are TRBV12-5 and TRBJ2-1, with D possibly being TRBD1 (6 bases). CDR3 length equals 14 residues. Germline values: CDR1 LGHNT, CDR2 FRNRAP. Trimming removed 1 base from V and 7 bases from J, with 11 bases in between. CDR3 sequence: CASGLGAGENEQFF. CDR3 DNA: TGTGCTAGTGGTTTGGGGGCAGGGGAGAATGAGCAGTTCTTC.

The V gene is TRBV5-6, the J gene TRBJ2-5; D possibly corresponds to TRBD1 (5 bases). The V gene lost 2 bases and the J gene lost 2 bases, with 16 bases spanning the gap. The germline V gene encodes CDR1 SGHDT and CDR2 YYEEEE. This CDR3 is 16 amino acids long. CDR3 loop: CASSFSPGSPQETQYF. The CDR3 DNA reads as TGTGCCAGCAGCTTCTCGCCAGGGTCCCCGCAAGAGACCCAGTACTTC.